This record covers a single T cell receptor (beta chain). Full-length variable regions came from constant-region reverse primers plus semi-nested Nested Universal Primer A PCR. From the 5' RACE reads, TCRdb called clonotypes with MiXCR, one entry per CDR3 protein. The data hold approximately 50,000 distinct CDR3 sequences, with 20% observed a single time. The sorted Tregs were CD4+CD25+CD127-/low cells. CDR1 SGHTA and CDR2 FQGNSA come from the germline V gene. CDR3 length: 13 amino acids. Trimming took off 2 bases at V and 4 bases at J, with 7 bases between the two ends. Sequences were obtained from tumor-infiltrating Tregs sorted from the breast tumor. This receptor was taken from a female donor with breast cancer. The chain employs TRBV7-2 and TRBJ2-3, with D possibly TRBD2 on 5 matching bases. The CDR3, as DNA: TGTGCCAGCAGCTTACCGGGGTCAGATACGCAGTATTTT. Translating gives CASSLPGSDTQYF.